This T cell receptor (beta chain) was captured by sequencing in a study of T-cell reconstitution after alpha-beta-depleted transplantation in children. The germline CDR1 and CDR2 sequences are LGHNA and YNFKEQ. This CDR3 comprises 15 residues. V was pared by 0 bases and J by 0 bases, with 2 bases of the junction left unmatched. Preparing the TCRbeta library involved the use of unique molecular identifiers. TCRdb ran MiXCR on the PCR reads and lists one entry per CDR3 protein. Among hundreds of thousands of distinct CDR3 sequences, about 17% were seen once, and the ten largest hold 3.3%. The clonotype comes from a human donor who donated a stem cell graft to a child with acute lymphoblastic leukemia. Material: PBMCs from the stem cell graft donor, obtained from the stem cell graft. V and J are TRBV4-2 and TRBJ2-7; 7 bases match TRBD2. This chain's CDR3 is CASSQEGGSSYEQYF. The CDR3 DNA reads as TGTGCCAGCAGCCAAGAAGGCGGGAGCTCCTACGAGCAGTACTTC.